The present entry profiles one TCR beta chain with its context. These data come from a study of early stage breast cancer tumors. Study-wide context: Among roughly twelve ER+/PR+/HER2- tumors, eight were ductal, four lobular.

Libraries were prepared by immunoSEQ multiplex PCR; TCRdb keeps only in-frame clonotypes and omits some of them. The sample contains about 20,000 clones, around 76% of which appear only once. The germline V gene encodes CDR1 LNHDA and CDR2 SQIVND (reference sequence). V was pared by 3 bases and J by 6 bases, with 12 bases between. The CDR3 is 13 residues long. The sample consisted of blood. The clonotype comes from a person between 55 and 69 years old with breast cancer. The rearrangement uses TRBV19 and TRBJ2-7; perhaps D is TRBD1 or TRBD2 (5 bases each). The CDR3, as DNA: TGTGCCAGTAGTATCTGGGGGACGGGCGAGCAGTACTTC. Its protein is CASSIWGTGEQYF.